The rows below give T cell receptor beta chains drawn from one sample of a study of T cell repertoires in cytomegalovirus infection. TCRdb re-called the reads with MiXCR, one entry per CDR3 protein. The repertoire includes about 700,000 distinct CDR3 sequences, about 33% of them detected once, and 18% sits in the top ten. Their antigens are not known. The sample in question was cultured PBMCs, obtained from culture after CMV antigen stimulation. Source of these receptors: a human donor in good health (CMV status not recorded). Some clones in this sample may be carry-over from other donors' samples. Each CDR3 is given with its conserved first and last residue. Fields, in order: CDR3 DNA, CDR3 protein, V gene, D gene, J gene, clone size. D genes are given only for firm matches. Clone size appears in some rows only: once, few, many, or a class for an expanded clone.

TGCAGTGCCCTAGGACGGAGTAATTCACCCCTCCACTTT	CSALGRSNSPLHF	TRBV20-1	-	TRBJ1-6	-
TGTGCCACCCGGGGACTAGCGGGGACAGATACGCAGTATTTT	CATRGLAGTDTQYF	TRBV12-3/TRBV12-4	TRBD2	TRBJ2-3	few
TGTGCCAGCAGCTTTGTTAATTCACCCCTCCACTTT	CASSFVNSPLHF	TRBV7-2	-	TRBJ1-6	many
TGTGCCAGCAGTCAACGCGGGGGGACCGGATCCACAGATACGCAGTATTTT	CASSQRGGTGSTDTQYF	TRBV27	TRBD2	TRBJ2-3	few
TGTGCCAGTGCCCACAGGGACCCCGGGGAGCCCCAGCATTTT	CASAHRDPGEPQHF	TRBV19	-	TRBJ1-5	-
TGTGCCAGCAGCCGCTCAGGGCGCAGGGTCACCGGGGAGCTGTTTTTT	CASSRSGRRVTGELFF	TRBV6-5	-	TRBJ2-2	-
TGTGCCAGCAGTTCGCCCCACTCTAGCGGGAGGGCCTACGAGCAGTACTTC	CASSSPHSSGRAYEQYF	TRBV27	TRBD2	TRBJ2-7	few
TGTGCCAGCATTCCGCAGGGTTGGGGACTAGCGGGAGGCAATGAGCAGTTCTTC	CASIPQGWGLAGGNEQFF	TRBV27	TRBD2	TRBJ2-1	-
TGTGCCAGCAGCTTATTCGTAACAGGGGGCGCTTCACCCCTCCACTTT	CASSLFVTGGASPLHF	TRBV7-6	TRBD1	TRBJ1-6	-
TGTGCCAGCAGCCGGGACAGGATTTTCGACACTGAAGCTTTCTTT	CASSRDRIFDTEAFF	TRBV5-4	TRBD1	TRBJ1-1	-
TGCGCCAGCAGCCCAGGCGAAAGAGGCAGAGAGACCCAGTACTTC	CASSPGERGRETQYF	TRBV4-1	-	TRBJ2-5	-
TGTGCCAGCAGTGAAGGCATTCAGTACTTC	CASSEGIQYF	TRBV2	-	TRBJ2-4	-
TGTGCCAGCAGTTTCGGTTCGGGTCGGACTGAAGCTTTCTTT	CASSFGSGRTEAFF	TRBV27	-	TRBJ1-1	few
TGTGCCAGCAGCTTAGCTGCGGGGCGCATCACGCAGTATTTT	CASSLAAGRITQYF	TRBV7-9	-	TRBJ2-3	-
TGTGCCAGCAGTTACCACCTCAGTGAGGCGGCTCAGCCCCAGCATTTT	CASSYHLSEAAQPQHF	TRBV6-2/TRBV6-3	-	TRBJ1-5	-
TGTGCCAGTACATCCCCCAGGGACCAAGAGACCCAGTACTTC	CASTSPRDQETQYF	TRBV19	-	TRBJ2-5	-
TGTGCCAGCAGCTTACTGGCCGGGTGGGATTCACCCCTCCACTTT	CASSLLAGWDSPLHF	TRBV7-2	-	TRBJ1-6	few
TGTGCCATCAGTGCCACCCCGGGACTAGTGAGCACAGATACGCAGTATTTT	CAISATPGLVSTDTQYF	TRBV10-3	TRBD2	TRBJ2-3	-
TGCGGAGGAAGGACCGGCGCAGATACGCAGTATTTT	CGGRTGADTQYF	TRBV20-1	-	TRBJ2-3	-
TGTGCCAGCTCACCATTCACTTCGGGGGCGCTTGCCGGGGAGCTGTTTTTT	CASSPFTSGALAGELFF	TRBV18	-	TRBJ2-2	-
TGTGCCAGCAGAGACGCTTGGGGGCCGCTAGGGGATACGCAGTATTTT	CASRDAWGPLGDTQYF	TRBV6-2/TRBV6-3	-	TRBJ2-3	-
TGTGCCAGCAGCCTAATCGCACAGTCCTATGGCTACACCTTC	CASSLIAQSYGYTF	TRBV7-6	-	TRBJ1-2	-
TGTGCCACCCACAACCTGGTGACCGGGGAGCTGTTTTTT	CATHNLVTGELFF	TRBV27	-	TRBJ2-2	-
TGTGCCAGCAGTTCAGGGACAGCAGGGGATGAAGCTTTCTTT	CASSSGTAGDEAFF	TRBV12-3/TRBV12-4	TRBD1	TRBJ1-1	-
TGTGCCAGCAGCTATTGGGACAGGGCCACCTACGAGCAGTACTTC	CASSYWDRATYEQYF	TRBV27	TRBD1	TRBJ2-7	-
TGTGCCAGCAGCTCAGGGACAAATCGGGCCAACGTCCTGACTTTC	CASSSGTNRANVLTF	TRBV7-8	-	TRBJ2-6	few
TGTGCCAGCAGTGAGCAGTACTTC	CASSEQYF	TRBV6-2/TRBV6-3	-	TRBJ2-5	-
TGTGCCAGCAGTTTAAGCATGGCGCAGTATTTT	CASSLSMAQYF	TRBV12-3/TRBV12-4	-	TRBJ2-3	few
TGTGCCAGCACCGCAAGAGCCGGGACAGGCCTTACCTTC	CASTARAGTGLTF	TRBV6-5	TRBD1	TRBJ2-1	-
TGTGCCAGCAGCTTACGAGGCGGTCGCTCTGGAAACACCATATATTTT	CASSLRGGRSGNTIYF	TRBV7-2	-	TRBJ1-3	many
TGCAGTGCTAGAGGGGTTAGCGCGACTAGTCCTTCTGCCTACAATGAGCAGTTCTTC	CSARGVSATSPSAYNEQFF	TRBV20-1	-	TRBJ2-1	-
TGCAGTGCTAGAGGAGGGCAGGTCGCTAGCACAGATACGCAGTATTTT	CSARGGQVASTDTQYF	TRBV20-1	-	TRBJ2-3	-
TGTGCCACCAGCCCCCGGGTTTACGGTGGCTACACCTTC	CATSPRVYGGYTF	TRBV15	-	TRBJ1-2	-
TGTGCCAGCGGATGGGCTAGCGGGAACAATGAGCAGTTCTTC	CASGWASGNNEQFF	TRBV7-2	TRBD2	TRBJ2-1	many
TGCAGTGTGGCCCCCCCCTTTAACCTAGCCAAAAACATTCAGTACTTC	CSVAPPFNLAKNIQYF	TRBV20-1	-	TRBJ2-4	-
TGTGCCAGCAGCTTAGATCCGGCGGACTTGGGGCACGCCGGGGAGCTGTTTTTT	CASSLDPADLGHAGELFF	TRBV7-6	-	TRBJ2-2	-
TGTGCCAGCAGCGCAAGTGCAGGGGCTGGCTCCTATGGCTACACCTTC	CASSASAGAGSYGYTF	TRBV5-4	-	TRBJ1-2	-
TGTGCCAGCAGTTACGGGGGGAATTACAGGGCCAACGTCCTGACTTTC	CASSYGGNYRANVLTF	TRBV6-8	-	TRBJ2-6	-
TGTGCCAGTAGCAAGACTAGCGGGAGCATGAATGAGCAGTTCTTC	CASSKTSGSMNEQFF	TRBV19	TRBD2	TRBJ2-1	-
TGTGCCAGCAATAAAGGGGGTTCCTACGAGCAGTACTTC	CASNKGGSYEQYF	TRBV6-2/TRBV6-3	-	TRBJ2-7	few